Below, 30 T cell receptor beta chains from the same sample are listed, as sequenced in a study of CXCR3-negative and CXCR3-positive naive CD8 T cells. Libraries were UMI-labeled 5' RACE TRB cDNA. TCRdb processed the 5' RACE reads again and assigns one entry to each CDR3 protein, with no DNA. This sample contains 100,000 to 150,000 distinct CDR3 sequences. Sequencing was carried out using naive CXCR3- CD8+ T cells from blood. The subset here: CD45RO-CCR7+CD27+CD95- naive CD8+ T cells lacking CXCR3 (TNR3-). The receptors here all came from a human donor in good health. Some clones in this sample may be carry-over from other donors' samples.

This rearrangement joins TRBV20-1 to TRBJ2-7; TCRdb selects TRBD1, and the lack of DNA leaves this call unchecked. This CDR3 is 13 amino acids long. Germline V lookup: CDR1 DFQATT, CDR2 SNEGSKA (reference sequence). The CDR3 is CSAREQGEDEQYF.

The rearrangement joins TRBV9 to TRBJ2-2; the TCRdb call, TRBD1, lacks DNA for checking. Germline loops: CDR1 SGDLS, CDR2 YYNGEE. CDR3 length: 15 amino acids. This CDR3 is CASSVSGTQTGELFF.

This chain uses TRBV28 with TRBJ2-7; TCRdb returns TRBD1, unconfirmable since there is no DNA. The germline gives CDR1 MDHEN, CDR2 SYDVKM. This CDR3 has 12 residues. The chain's CDR3 is CASRDRGNEQYF.

The rearrangement uses TRBV29-1 and TRBJ2-3; no DNA is available, so the TRBD2 call from TCRdb remains unchecked. The CDR3 covers 14 residues. From germline, CDR1 is SQVTM and CDR2 ANQGSEA. The CDR3 reads CSVVEGPPGGTQYF.

The CDR3 here is CASSPRRTGYFDEQFF. The V call is TRBV28, the J call TRBJ2-1; no DNA is available, so the TRBD1 call from TCRdb remains unchecked. The germline V gene has CDR1 MDHEN and CDR2 SYDVKM. CDR3 size: 16 residues. Supplemented by reference TRBV28 and TRBJ2-1, the full variable domain reads DVKVTQSSRYLVKRTGEKVFLECVQDMDHENMFWYRQDPGLGLRLIYFSYDVKMKEKGDIPEGYSVSREKKERFSLILESASTNQTSMYLCASSPRRTGYFDEQFFGPGTRLTVL.

J is TRBJ2-7 and V is TRBV5-5. The CDR3 length is 15 residues. The germline V gene has CDR1 SGHKS and CDR2 YYEKEE (reference sequence). CDR3 protein: CASSLDRESSYEQYF.

CDR3 sequence reads: CASSLGQGTHYGYTF. The rearrangement links TRBV27 to TRBJ1-2; there is no DNA to check the TCRdb D call of TRBD1. This CDR3 contains 15 residues. Germline V gene data show CDR1 as MNHEY and CDR2 as SMNVEV (reference sequence).

This rearrangement joins TRBV25-1 to TRBJ1-4; TCRdb picks TRBD1, but there is no DNA to check that call. The V gene's germline CDR1 is MGHDK and CDR2 SYGVNS. The CDR3 consists of 19 residues. CDR3 sequence: CASSDVFGTGMATNEKLFF.

This chain links TRBV28 with TRBJ1-1. CDR3 length: 13 amino acids. Germline V gene lookup returns CDR1 MDHEN and CDR2 SYDVKM. The CDR3 spells CASLRHLNTEAFF. Variable domain in full (rest from reference TRBV28 and TRBJ1-1): DVKVTQSSRYLVKRTGEKVFLECVQDMDHENMFWYRQDPGLGLRLIYFSYDVKMKEKGDIPEGYSVSREKKERFSLILESASTNQTSMYLCASLRHLNTEAFFGQGTRLTVV.

J is TRBJ1-4 and V is TRBV6-2 or TRBV6-3. This CDR3 spans 14 amino acids. The V gene's germline CDR1 is MNHEY and CDR2 SVGEGT. CDR3 region: CASSYATGSEKLFF.

This chain joins TRBV4-2 and TRBJ1-2; the TCRdb D gene call, TRBD1, has no DNA to confirm it. This CDR3 contains 15 residues. Germline lookup yields CDR1 LGHNA and CDR2 YNFKEQ. CDR3 sequence reads: CASSPTQDSNYGYTF.

The chain employs TRBV7-9 and TRBJ2-7; the TCRdb D gene call, TRBD1, has no DNA to confirm it. Germline V lookup: CDR1 SEHNR, CDR2 FQNEAQ (reference sequence). The CDR3 runs to 15 residues. The CDR3 is CASTSGPTGFYEQYF. The full variable domain, in which reference TRBV7-9 and TRBJ2-7 provide the parts outside the CDR3, is DTGVSQNPRHKITKRGQNVTFRCDPISEHNRLYWYRQTLGQGPEFLTYFQNEAQLEKSRLLSDRFSAERPKGSFSTLEIQRTEQGDSAMYLCASTSGPTGFYEQYFGPGTRLTVT.

The chain combines TRBV27 with TRBJ1-4; without DNA, the TCRdb call of TRBD1 cannot be checked. The V gene's germline CDR1 is MNHEY and CDR2 SMNVEV (reference sequence). The CDR3 length is 15 residues. CDR3 loop: CASGLTARVKEKLFF.

The V gene is TRBV28, the J gene TRBJ2-7; lacking DNA, the TRBD1 call made by TCRdb goes unchecked. Per the germline V gene, CDR1 is MDHEN and CDR2 is SYDVKM. The CDR3 spans 14 residues. This CDR3 is CASGLAGPIYEQYF.

The rearrangement joins TRBV27 to TRBJ1-4. CDR1 is MNHEY, CDR2 SMNVEV, per germline (reference sequence). The CDR3 covers 17 residues. CDR3 in amino acids: CASSLGTGPWGNEKLFF.

The rearrangement uses TRBV7-9 and TRBJ2-7; TCRdb proposes TRBD2, but this gene call is untestable without DNA. The germline gives CDR1 SEHNR, CDR2 FQNEAQ (reference sequence). The CDR3 runs 16 residues. The CDR3 sequence is CASIFLLAGGPYEQYF.

The chain employs TRBV7-6 and TRBJ2-1; the D gene TCRdb calls, TRBD2, cannot be checked with no DNA. The CDR3 length is 15 residues. Germline CDR1 and CDR2: SGHVS and FNYEAQ. CDR3 amino acids: CASSPGTSGSNEQFF.

This chain links TRBV10-3 with TRBJ1-2; TCRdb designates TRBD1, a call that cannot be tested without DNA. Germline V CDR1 and CDR2: ENHRY, SYGVKD. The CDR3 sequence is 16 residues long. The CDR3 loop is CAISVSDRGGNYGYTF.

The chain employs TRBV28 and TRBJ2-7; checking the TCRdb D call of TRBD1 is not possible without DNA. Germline values: CDR1 MDHEN, CDR2 SYDVKM. The CDR3 is 11 amino acids. CDR3 amino acids: CASLYRGQQYF.

The rearrangement joins TRBV6-5 to TRBJ2-3; absent DNA, TCRdb's TRBD1 call cannot be checked. Germline V lookup: CDR1 MNHEY, CDR2 SVGAGI. CDR3 length: 15 residues. CDR3: CASPPRTGRSNTQYF.

The chain carries TRBV28 and TRBJ2-5; TCRdb lists TRBD1, though no DNA is available to test this call. This CDR3 contains 14 residues. Germline lookup yields CDR1 MDHEN and CDR2 SYDVKM. CDR3 loop: CASGSRDPRPLQYF.

V gene TRBV21-1 combines with J gene TRBJ2-7. TRBV21-1 is reported as a pseudogene. The CDR3 is made up of 16 amino acids. The CDR3 spells CASSRSKRVGSYEQYF.

The chain combines TRBV14 with TRBJ2-3; TCRdb proposes TRBD2, but this gene call is untestable without DNA. The length of the CDR3 is 11 residues. CDR1 is SGHDN and CDR2 is FVKESK in the germline V gene. The CDR3 region is CASSQGGPRYF.

This chain joins TRBV5-8 and TRBJ2-6; TCRdb calls TRBD2, which cannot be checked without DNA. CDR1 is SGHTS, CDR2 YDEGEE, per germline. The CDR3 runs to 17 residues. CDR3 residues: CASSLMGPQGGANVLTF. Full variable domain (missing parts from reference TRBV5-8 and TRBJ2-6): EAGVTQSPTHLIKTRGQQATLRCSPISGHTSVYWYQQALGLGLQFLLWYDEGEERNRGNFPPRFSGRQFPNYSSELNVNALELEDSALYLCASSLMGPQGGANVLTFGAGSRLTVL.

This rearrangement joins TRBV18 to TRBJ1-4; with no DNA, the TCRdb D assignment of TRBD1 cannot be verified. This CDR3 spans 15 amino acids. Germline values: CDR1 KGHSH, CDR2 LQKENI. CDR3 amino acids: CASSPEDSTNEKLFF.

The CDR3 spells CASSITGGPGEQYF. The J gene is TRBJ2-7, the V gene TRBV19; as DNA is missing, the TRBD2 call by TCRdb cannot be tested. This CDR3 is 14 amino acids long. Germline CDR1 is LNHDA and CDR2 is SQIVND (reference sequence).

CDR3 region: CASSEPSTSQETQYF. The rearrangement uses TRBV2 and TRBJ2-5; the TRBD2 assignment by TCRdb is unverifiable without DNA. The CDR3 spans 15 residues. Per the germline V gene, CDR1 is SNHLY and CDR2 is FYNNEI.

The chain combines TRBV5-1 with TRBJ2-7; the TCRdb call, TRBD1, lacks DNA for checking. This CDR3 has 15 amino acids. CDR1 is SGHRS, CDR2 YFSETQ, per germline. CDR3 amino acids: CASSAEDRGVYEQYF. The variable domain in full, with the rest retrieved from reference TRBV5-1 and TRBJ2-7, is KAGVTQTPRYLIKTRGQQVTLSCSPISGHRSVSWYQQTPGQGLQFLFEYFSETQRNKGNFPGRFSGRQFSNSRSEMNVSTLELGDSALYLCASSAEDRGVYEQYFGPGTRLTVT.

V and J are TRBV9 and TRBJ2-3; TCRdb gives TRBD2 as the D gene, but with no DNA this cannot be confirmed. Per germline, CDR1 SGDLS and CDR2 YYNGEE. The CDR3 covers 20 residues. The CDR3 here is CASSVARGTSGGLPVDTQYF. The variable domain in full, completed from reference TRBV9 and TRBJ2-3, reads DSGVTQTPKHLITATGQRVTLRCSPRSGDLSVYWYQQSLDQGLQFLIQYYNGEERAKGNILERFSAQQFPDLHSELNLSSLELGDSALYFCASSVARGTSGGLPVDTQYFGPGTRLTVL.

The chain uses TRBV29-1 and TRBJ1-2; lacking DNA, the TRBD1 call made by TCRdb goes unchecked. The V gene's germline CDR1 is SQVTM and CDR2 ANQGSEA. There are 14 residues in the CDR3. CDR3 sequence reads: CSVEEPQGNYGYTF.